This T cell receptor beta chain was captured in a study of cytomegalovirus exposure and HLA in healthy donors. Overall study findings and caveats: Subsequent analysis showed first-cohort TCR clusters tending to co-occur in around 110 validation repertoires. The study put 150 to 200 TCR beta chains on its list as cytomegalovirus-associated. Diagnosis of cytomegalovirus status made by the classifier reportedly showed high specificity and sensitivity.

This table comes from immunoSEQ multiplex PCR, and its TCRdb copy is limited to in-frame clones, with some not included. Among around 95,000 clones listed, 85% were seen once. Comment on this clone: Its antigen is unidentified.

The CDR3 loop spans 14 amino acids. The V gene's germline CDR1 is KGHSH and CDR2 LQKENI. Trimming shortened V by 0 bases and J by 4 bases, and 9 bases separated the two germline ends. This chain connects TRBV18 to TRBJ1-2; TRBD1 might be the D (5 bases). This clonotype was obtained from a man younger than 35 in good health and CMV-seropositive. Sequencing was done on a sample of PBMCs. In nucleotides, the CDR3 is TGTGCCAGCTCACCACCGGAACAGGCCTATGGCTACACCTTC. It codes for CASSPPEQAYGYTF.